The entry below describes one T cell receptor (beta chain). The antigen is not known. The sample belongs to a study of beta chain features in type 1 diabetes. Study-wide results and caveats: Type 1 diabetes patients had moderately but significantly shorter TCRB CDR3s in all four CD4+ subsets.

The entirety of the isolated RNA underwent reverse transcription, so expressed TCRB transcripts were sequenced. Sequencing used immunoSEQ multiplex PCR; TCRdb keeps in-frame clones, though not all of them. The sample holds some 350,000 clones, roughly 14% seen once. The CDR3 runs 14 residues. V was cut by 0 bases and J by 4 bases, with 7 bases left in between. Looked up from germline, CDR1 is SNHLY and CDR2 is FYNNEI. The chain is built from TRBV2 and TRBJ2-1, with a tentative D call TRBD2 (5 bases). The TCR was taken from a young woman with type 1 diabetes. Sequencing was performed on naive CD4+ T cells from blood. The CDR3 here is CASSEAEVYNEQFF. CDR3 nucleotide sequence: TGTGCCAGCAGTGAAGCGGAGGTTTACAATGAGCAGTTCTTC.